This paragraph reports one TCR beta chain. Its antigen remains unknown. Profiling of TCR beta VDJ combinations and CDR3 sequences used genomic DNA as template. MiXCR, run by TCRdb on the reads, gives a single entry per CDR3 protein. The top ten hold about 1.1% of the sample, which has some 220,000 distinct CDR3 sequences, roughly 33% seen once. These data come from a study of CD8+CD57+ T cells in acquired aplastic anemia. Study results and limitations: Patients had twenty-nine CD8+ CDR3 sequences in common with controls (the shared set).

Sequenced input: sorted CD4+, CD8+, or CD8+CD57+ T cells (not recorded which) from PBMCs. This receptor was obtained from a human donor in good health, serving as a control.

This CDR3 reads CAWSPGDRVGVEAFF. As DNA, the CDR3 is TGTGCCTGGAGTCCAGGGGACAGGGTGGGCGTTGAAGCTTTCTTT. The chain combines TRBV30 with TRBJ1-1, with TRBD1 identical over 9 bases. V gave up 2 bases and J gave up 7 bases; unmatched junction bases: 11. The germline CDR1 and CDR2 sequences are GTSNPN and SVGIG (reference sequence). This CDR3 comprises 15 residues.